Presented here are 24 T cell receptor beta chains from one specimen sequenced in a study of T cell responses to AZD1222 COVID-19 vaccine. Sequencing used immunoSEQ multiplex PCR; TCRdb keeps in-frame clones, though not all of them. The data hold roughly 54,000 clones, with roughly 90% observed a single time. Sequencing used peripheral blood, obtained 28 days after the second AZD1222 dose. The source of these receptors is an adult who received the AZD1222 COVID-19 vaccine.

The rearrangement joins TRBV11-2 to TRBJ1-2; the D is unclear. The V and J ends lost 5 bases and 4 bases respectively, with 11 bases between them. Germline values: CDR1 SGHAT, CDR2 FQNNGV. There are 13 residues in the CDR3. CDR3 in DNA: TGTGCCAGCAGCCAGCCGTTAGGCTATGGCTACACCTTC. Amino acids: CASSQPLGYGYTF.

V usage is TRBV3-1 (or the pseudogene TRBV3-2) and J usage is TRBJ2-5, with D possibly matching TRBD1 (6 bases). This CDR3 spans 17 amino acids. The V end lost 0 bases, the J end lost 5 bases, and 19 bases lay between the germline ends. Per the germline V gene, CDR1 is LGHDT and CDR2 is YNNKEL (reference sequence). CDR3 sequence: CASSQDLRNRATETQYF. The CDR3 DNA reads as TGTGCCAGCAGCCAAGATTTGAGGAACAGGGCCACGGAGACCCAGTACTTC.

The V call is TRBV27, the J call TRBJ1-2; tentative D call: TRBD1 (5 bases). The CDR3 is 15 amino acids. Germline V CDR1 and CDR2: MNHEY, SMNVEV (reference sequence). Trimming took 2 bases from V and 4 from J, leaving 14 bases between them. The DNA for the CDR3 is TGTGCCAGCAGTTTACGTCTGGGGACTGCCTATGGCTACACCTTC. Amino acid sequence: CASSLRLGTAYGYTF.

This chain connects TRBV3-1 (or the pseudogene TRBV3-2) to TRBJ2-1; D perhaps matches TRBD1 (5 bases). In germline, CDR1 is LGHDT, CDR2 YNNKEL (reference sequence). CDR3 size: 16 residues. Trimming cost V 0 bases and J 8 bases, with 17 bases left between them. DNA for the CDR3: TGTGCCAGCAGCCAAGATTGGTTTAGGGGAACGGATGAGCAGTTCTTC. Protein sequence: CASSQDWFRGTDEQFF.

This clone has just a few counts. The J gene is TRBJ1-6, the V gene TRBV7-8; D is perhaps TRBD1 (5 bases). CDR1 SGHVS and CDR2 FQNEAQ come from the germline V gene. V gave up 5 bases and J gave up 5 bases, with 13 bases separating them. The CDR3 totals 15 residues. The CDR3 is CASSARAANNSPLHF. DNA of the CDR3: TGTGCCAGCAGCGCCAGGGCCGCCAATAATTCACCCCTCCACTTT.

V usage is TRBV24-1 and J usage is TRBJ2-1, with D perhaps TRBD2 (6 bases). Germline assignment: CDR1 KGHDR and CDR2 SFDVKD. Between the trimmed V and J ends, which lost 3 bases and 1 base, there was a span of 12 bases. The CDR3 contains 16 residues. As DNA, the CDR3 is TGTGCCACCAGTGATGGGGGGACGGGATCCTACAATGAGCAGTTCTTC. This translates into CATSDGGTGSYNEQFF.

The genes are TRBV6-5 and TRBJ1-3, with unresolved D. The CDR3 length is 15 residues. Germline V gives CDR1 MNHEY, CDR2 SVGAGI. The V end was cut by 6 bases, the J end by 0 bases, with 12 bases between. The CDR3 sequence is CASSPLGSSGNTIYF. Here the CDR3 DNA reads TGTGCCAGCAGCCCCCTCGGGTCCTCTGGAAACACCATATATTTT.

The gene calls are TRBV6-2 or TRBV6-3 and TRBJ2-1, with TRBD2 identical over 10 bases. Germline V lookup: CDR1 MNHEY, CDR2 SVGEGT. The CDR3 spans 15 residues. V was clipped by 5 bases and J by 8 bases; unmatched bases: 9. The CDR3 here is CASSATGLAFDEQFF. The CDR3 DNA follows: TGTGCCAGCAGTGCCACGGGACTAGCGTTCGATGAGCAGTTCTTC.

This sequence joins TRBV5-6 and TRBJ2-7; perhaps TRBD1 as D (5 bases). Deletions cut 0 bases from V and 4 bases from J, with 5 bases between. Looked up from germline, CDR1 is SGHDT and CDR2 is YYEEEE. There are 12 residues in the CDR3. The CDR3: CASSLEGYEQYF. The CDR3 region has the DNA TGTGCCAGCAGCTTGGAGGGGTACGAGCAGTACTTC.

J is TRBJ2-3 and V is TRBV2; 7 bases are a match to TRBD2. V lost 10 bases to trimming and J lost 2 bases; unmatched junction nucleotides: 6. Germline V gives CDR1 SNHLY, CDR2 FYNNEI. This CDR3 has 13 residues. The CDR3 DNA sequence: TGTGCCACCTGGGAGGGGTTCACAGATACGCAGTATTTT. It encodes CATWEGFTDTQYF.

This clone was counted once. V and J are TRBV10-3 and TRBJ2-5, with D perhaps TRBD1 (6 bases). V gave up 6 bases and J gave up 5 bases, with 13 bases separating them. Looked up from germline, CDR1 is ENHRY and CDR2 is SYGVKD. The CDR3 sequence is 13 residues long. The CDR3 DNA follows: TGTGCCATCAGGTCAGGGGCCGGGGAGACCCAGTACTTC. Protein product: CAIRSGAGETQYF.

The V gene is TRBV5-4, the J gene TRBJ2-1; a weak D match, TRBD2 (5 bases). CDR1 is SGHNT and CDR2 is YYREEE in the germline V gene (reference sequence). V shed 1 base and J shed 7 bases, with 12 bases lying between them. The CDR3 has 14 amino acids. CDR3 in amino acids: CASSLRESLNEQFF. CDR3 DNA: TGTGCCAGCAGCTTGAGGGAGTCCTTGAATGAGCAGTTCTTC.

CDR3 bases: TGTGCCAGCAGTGAACAGGGGAAAAGGAACACTGAAGCTTTCTTT. Encoded protein: CASSEQGKRNTEAFF. This chain links TRBV25-1 with TRBJ1-1, with D perhaps matching TRBD1 (6 bases). Trimming took 2 bases from V and 1 from J, leaving 11 bases between them. The germline gives CDR1 MGHDK, CDR2 SYGVNS. The CDR3 has 15 amino acids.

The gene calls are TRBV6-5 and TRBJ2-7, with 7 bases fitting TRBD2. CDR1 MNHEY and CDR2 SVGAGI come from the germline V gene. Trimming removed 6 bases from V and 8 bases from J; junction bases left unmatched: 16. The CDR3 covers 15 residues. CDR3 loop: CASSQSGTSTFQQYF. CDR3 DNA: TGTGCCAGCAGCCAAAGCGGGACCAGTACGTTCCAGCAGTACTTC.

CDR3 DNA: TGTGCCAGCAGCGAAACCCCCCAGGGGGCGACCTATGGCTACACCTTC. This sequence encodes CASSETPQGATYGYTF. V gene TRBV9 combines with J gene TRBJ1-2; 8 bases fit TRBD1. The CDR3 contains 16 residues. From germline, CDR1 is SGDLS and CDR2 YYNGEE. The V segment lost 3 bases and the J segment 4 bases; nucleotides outside the gene matches: 11.

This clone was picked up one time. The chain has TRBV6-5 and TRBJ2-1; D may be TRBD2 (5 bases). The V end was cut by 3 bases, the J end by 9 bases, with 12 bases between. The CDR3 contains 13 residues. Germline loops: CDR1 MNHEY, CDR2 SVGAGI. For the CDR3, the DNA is TGTGCCAGCAGTTATGGCAAAACTAGTGAGCAGTTCTTC. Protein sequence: CASSYGKTSEQFF.

The CDR3 nucleotides read TGTGCCAGCTCCCCCCGACCGGGACAGGGAGAAGAGACCCAGTACTTC. Translation gives CASSPRPGQGEETQYF. This chain uses TRBV18 with TRBJ2-5; 9 bases line up with TRBD1. Germline V gene sequence: CDR1 KGHSH, CDR2 LQKENI. The CDR3 is made up of 16 amino acids. Trimming at V came to 6 bases and at J to 3 bases, leaving 11 bases not matched to a gene.

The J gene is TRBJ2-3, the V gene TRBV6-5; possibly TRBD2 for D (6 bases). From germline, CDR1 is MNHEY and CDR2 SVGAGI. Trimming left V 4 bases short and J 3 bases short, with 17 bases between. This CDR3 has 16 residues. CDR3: CASSSRGSRRTDTQYF. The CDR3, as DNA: TGTGCCAGCAGTTCGCGGGGCTCCCGCAGGACAGATACGCAGTATTTT.

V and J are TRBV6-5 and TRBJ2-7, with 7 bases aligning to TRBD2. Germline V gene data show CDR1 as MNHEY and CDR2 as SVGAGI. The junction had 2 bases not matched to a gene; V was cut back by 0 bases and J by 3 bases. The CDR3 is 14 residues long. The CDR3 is CASSYSASGYEQYF. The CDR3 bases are TGTGCCAGCAGTTACTCGGCTAGCGGCTACGAGCAGTACTTC.

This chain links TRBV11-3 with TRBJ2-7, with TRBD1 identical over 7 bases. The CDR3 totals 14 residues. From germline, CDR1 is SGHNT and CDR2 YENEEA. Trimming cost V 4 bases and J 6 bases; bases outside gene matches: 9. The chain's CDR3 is CASSSTKTGFEQYF. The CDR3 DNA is TGTGCCAGCAGCTCAACGAAGACAGGGTTCGAGCAGTACTTC.

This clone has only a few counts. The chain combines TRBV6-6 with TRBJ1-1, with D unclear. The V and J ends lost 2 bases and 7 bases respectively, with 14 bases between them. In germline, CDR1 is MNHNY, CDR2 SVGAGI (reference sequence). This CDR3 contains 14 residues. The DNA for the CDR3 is TGTGCCAGCAGTTACCCCCTAGGGTTGGGTGAAGCTTTCTTT. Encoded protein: CASSYPLGLGEAFF.

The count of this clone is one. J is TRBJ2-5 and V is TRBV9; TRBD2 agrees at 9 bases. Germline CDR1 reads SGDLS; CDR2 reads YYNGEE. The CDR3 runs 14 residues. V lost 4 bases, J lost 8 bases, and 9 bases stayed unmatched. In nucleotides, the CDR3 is TGTGCCAGCAGCCCCGGGGTAGCGGGAGATACCCAGTACTTC. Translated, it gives CASSPGVAGDTQYF.

CDR3 sequence: CASSRQGTGPSGYTF. CDR3 coding DNA: TGTGCCAGCAGCCGACAAGGGACAGGGCCGAGTGGCTACACCTTC. The chain links TRBV14 to TRBJ1-2; TRBD1 matches at 9 bases. In germline, CDR1 is SGHDN, CDR2 FVKESK. This CDR3 is 15 amino acids long. The ends lost 4 bases at V and 7 bases at J; junction bases unmatched: 10.

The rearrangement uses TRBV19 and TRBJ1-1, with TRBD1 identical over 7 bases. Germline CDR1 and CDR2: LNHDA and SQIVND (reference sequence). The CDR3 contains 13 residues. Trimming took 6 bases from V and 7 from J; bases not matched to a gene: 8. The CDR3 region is CASRTPGQNEAFF. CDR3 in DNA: TGTGCCAGTAGAACCCCGGGACAGAATGAAGCTTTCTTT.